The following is a T cell receptor (beta chain) sequence with its context. What it binds is not known. Assay used: immunoSEQ multiplex PCR; TCRdb lists only in-frame clones, some missing. The table includes roughly 1,800,000 clones, about 95% detected once. This record belongs to a study of shared clonotypes between healthy human individuals. Study observations and caveats: Several donors showed sharing of around 5% of naive CD4 clonotypes.

CD45RO negativity and positive selection for CCR7 defined naive CD8 cells, a population that excluded terminally differentiated effector memory CD45RA+ cells. Germline V gene sequence: CDR1 SGDLS, CDR2 YYNGEE. The V and J ends lost 1 base and 2 bases respectively, with 19 bases between them. This CDR3 contains 17 residues. The specimen sequenced was naive CD8+ T cells sorted from blood. This TCR was sampled from a man between 18 and 29 years old in good health. The chain combines TRBV9 with TRBJ2-7, with a tentative D call TRBD2 (5 bases). In DNA form, the CDR3 reads TGTGCCAGCAGCGTATCTACCAGCGGAGATCCCCCCTACGAGCAGTACTTC. It encodes CASSVSTSGDPPYEQYF.